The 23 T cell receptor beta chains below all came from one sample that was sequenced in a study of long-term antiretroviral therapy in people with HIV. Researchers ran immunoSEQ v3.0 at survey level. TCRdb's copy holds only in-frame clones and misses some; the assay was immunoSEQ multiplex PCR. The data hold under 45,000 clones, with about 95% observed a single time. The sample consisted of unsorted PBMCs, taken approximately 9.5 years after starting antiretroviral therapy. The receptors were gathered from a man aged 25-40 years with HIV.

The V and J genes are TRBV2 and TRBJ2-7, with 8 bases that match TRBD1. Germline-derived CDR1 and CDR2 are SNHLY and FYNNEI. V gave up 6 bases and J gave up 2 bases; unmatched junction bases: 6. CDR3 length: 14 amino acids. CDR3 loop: CASSRQGPTYEQYF. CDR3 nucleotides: TGTGCCAGCAGCCGACAGGGGCCAACCTACGAGCAGTACTTC.

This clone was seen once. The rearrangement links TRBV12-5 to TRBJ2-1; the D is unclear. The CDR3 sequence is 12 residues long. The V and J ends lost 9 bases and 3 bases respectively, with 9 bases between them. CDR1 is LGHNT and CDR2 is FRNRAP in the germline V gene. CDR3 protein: CASWDYYNEQFF. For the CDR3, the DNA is TGTGCTAGCTGGGATTACTACAATGAGCAGTTCTTC. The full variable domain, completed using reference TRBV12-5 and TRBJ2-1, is DARVTQTPRHKVTEMGQEVTMRCQPILGHNTVFWYRQTMMQGLELLAYFRNRAPLDDSGMPKDRFSAEMPDATLATLKIQPSEPRDSAVYFCASWDYYNEQFFGPGTRLTVL.

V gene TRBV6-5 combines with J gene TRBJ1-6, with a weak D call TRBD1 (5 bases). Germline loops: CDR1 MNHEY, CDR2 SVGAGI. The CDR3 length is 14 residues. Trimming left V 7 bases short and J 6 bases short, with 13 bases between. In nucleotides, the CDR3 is TGTGCCAGCACCGGGACTGGGGTTAATTCACCCCTCCACTTT. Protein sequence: CASTGTGVNSPLHF.

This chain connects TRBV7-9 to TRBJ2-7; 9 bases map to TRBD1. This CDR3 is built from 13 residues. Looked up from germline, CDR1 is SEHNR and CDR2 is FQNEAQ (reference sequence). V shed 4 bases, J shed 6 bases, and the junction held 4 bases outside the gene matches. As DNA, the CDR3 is TGTGCCAGCAGCTCCGGGACAGGGCTCGAGCAGTACTTC. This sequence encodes CASSSGTGLEQYF.

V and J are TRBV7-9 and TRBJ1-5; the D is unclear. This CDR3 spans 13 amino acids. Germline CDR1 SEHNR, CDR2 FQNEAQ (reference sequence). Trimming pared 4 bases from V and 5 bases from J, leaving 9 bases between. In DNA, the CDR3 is TGTGCCAGCAGCTCGAAAGGCGATCAGCCCCAGCATTTT. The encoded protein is CASSSKGDQPQHF.

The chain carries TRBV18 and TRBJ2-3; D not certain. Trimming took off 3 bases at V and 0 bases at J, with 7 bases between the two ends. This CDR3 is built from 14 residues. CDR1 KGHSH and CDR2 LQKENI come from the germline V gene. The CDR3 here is CASSPPISTDTQYF. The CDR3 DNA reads TGTGCCAGCTCACCCCCGATCAGCACAGATACGCAGTATTTT.

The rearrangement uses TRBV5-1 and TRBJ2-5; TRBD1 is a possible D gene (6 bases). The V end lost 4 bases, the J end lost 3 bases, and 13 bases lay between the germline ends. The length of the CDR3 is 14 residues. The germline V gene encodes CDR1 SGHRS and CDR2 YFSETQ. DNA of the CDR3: TGCGCCAGCAGCCCTGGGGGCCCAGAAGAGACCCAGTACTTC. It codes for CASSPGGPEETQYF.

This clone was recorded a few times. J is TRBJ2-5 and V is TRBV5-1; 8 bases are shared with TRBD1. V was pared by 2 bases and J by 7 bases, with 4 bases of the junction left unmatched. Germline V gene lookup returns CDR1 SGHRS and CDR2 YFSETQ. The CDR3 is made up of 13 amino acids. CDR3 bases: TGCGCCAGCAGCTTCGGACAGGGAGGGACCCAGTACTTC. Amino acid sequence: CASSFGQGGTQYF.

Written as DNA, the CDR3 is TGTGCCAGCAGCCTATCGTCCGGGGTTAGCAATCAGCCCCAGCATTTT. Amino acid sequence: CASSLSSGVSNQPQHF. V gene TRBV2 combines with J gene TRBJ1-5, with no clear D. Per germline, CDR1 SNHLY and CDR2 FYNNEI. The V end lost 6 bases, the J end lost 0 bases, and 15 bases lay between the germline ends. The CDR3 covers 16 residues.

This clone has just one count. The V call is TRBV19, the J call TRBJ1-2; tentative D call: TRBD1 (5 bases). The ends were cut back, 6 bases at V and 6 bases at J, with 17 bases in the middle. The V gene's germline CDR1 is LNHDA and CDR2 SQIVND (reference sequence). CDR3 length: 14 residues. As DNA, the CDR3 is TGTGCCAGTAGAGCACAGGATCAACCAGATGGCTACACCTTC. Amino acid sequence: CASRAQDQPDGYTF.

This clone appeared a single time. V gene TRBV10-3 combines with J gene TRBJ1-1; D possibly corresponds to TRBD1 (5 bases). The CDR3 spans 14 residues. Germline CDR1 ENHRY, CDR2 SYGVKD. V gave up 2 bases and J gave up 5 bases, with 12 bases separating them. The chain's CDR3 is CAISEGGSVTEAFF. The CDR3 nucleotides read TGTGCCATCAGTGAGGGGGGATCGGTGACTGAAGCTTTCTTT.

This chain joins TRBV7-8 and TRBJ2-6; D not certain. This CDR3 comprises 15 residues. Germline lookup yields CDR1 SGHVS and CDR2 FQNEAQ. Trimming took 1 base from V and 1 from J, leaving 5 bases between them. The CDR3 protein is CASSLVISGANVLTF. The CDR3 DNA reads TGTGCCAGCAGCTTAGTGATTTCTGGGGCCAACGTCCTGACTTTC.

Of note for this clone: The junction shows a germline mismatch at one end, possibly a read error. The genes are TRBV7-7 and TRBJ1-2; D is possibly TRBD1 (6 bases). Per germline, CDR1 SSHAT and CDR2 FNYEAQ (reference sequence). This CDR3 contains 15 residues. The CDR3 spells CASSPFDQGLGGYTF. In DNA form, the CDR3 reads TGTGCTAGCAGCCCGTTTGACCAGGGGTTGGGTGGCTACACCTTC.

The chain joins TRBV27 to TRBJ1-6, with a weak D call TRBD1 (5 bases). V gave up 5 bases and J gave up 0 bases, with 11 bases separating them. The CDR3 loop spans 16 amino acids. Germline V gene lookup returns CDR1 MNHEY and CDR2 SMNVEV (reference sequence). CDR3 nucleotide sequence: TGTGCCAGCAGTGTGGACCAGGGCTCCTATAATTCACCCCTCCACTTT. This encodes CASSVDQGSYNSPLHF.

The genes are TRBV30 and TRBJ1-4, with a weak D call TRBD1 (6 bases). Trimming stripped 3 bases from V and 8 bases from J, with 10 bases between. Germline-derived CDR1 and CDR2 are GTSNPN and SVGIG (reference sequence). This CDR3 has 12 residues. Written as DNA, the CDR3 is TGTGCCTGGAGGGACAGCCAAGAAAAACTGTTTTTT. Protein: CAWRDSQEKLFF.

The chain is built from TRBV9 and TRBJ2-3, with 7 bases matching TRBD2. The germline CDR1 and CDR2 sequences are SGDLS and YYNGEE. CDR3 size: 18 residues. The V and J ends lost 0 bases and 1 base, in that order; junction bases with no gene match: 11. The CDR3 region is CASSVDMRGTLGTDTQYF. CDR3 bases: TGTGCCAGCAGCGTAGATATGCGGGGGACGCTGGGCACAGATACGCAGTATTTT. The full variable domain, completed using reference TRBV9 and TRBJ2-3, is DSGVTQTPKHLITATGQRVTLRCSPRSGDLSVYWYQQSLDQGLQFLIQYYNGEERAKGNILERFSAQQFPDLHSELNLSSLELGDSALYFCASSVDMRGTLGTDTQYFGPGTRLTVL.

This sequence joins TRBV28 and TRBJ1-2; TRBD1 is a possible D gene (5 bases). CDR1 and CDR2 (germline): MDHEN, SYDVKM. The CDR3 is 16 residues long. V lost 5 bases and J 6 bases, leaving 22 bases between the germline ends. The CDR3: CASSPNRGKDADGYTF. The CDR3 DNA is TGTGCCAGCAGTCCAAATAGGGGAAAGGATGCTGATGGCTACACCTTC.

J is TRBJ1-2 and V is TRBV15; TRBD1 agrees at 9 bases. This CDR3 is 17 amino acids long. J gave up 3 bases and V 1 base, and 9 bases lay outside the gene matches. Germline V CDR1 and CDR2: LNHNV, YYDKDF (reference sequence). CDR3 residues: CATSRALSTGGDYGYTF. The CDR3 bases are TGTGCCACCAGCAGAGCCTTGTCTACAGGGGGCGACTATGGCTACACCTTC.

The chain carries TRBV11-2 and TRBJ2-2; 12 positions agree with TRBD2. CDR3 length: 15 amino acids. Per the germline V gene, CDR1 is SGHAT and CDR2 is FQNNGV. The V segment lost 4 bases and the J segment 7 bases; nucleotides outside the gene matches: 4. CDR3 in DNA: TGTGCCAGCAGCTCTAGCGGGGGGGCAGGCGGGGAGCTGTTTTTT. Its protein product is CASSSSGGAGGELFF.

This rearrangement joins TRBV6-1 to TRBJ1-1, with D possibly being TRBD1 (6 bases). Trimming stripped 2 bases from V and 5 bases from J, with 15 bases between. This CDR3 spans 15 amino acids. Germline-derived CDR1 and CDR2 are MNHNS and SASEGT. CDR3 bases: TGTGCCAGCAGTGAATGGGGGGGCGGGGGTACTGAAGCTTTCTTT. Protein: CASSEWGGGGTEAFF.

CDR3 residues: CASSPGGIRAFF. The CDR3 nucleotides are TGTGCCAGCAGCCCAGGCGGGATTCGAGCTTTCTTT. The chain uses TRBV11-3 and TRBJ1-1; no clear D gene. V lost 5 bases and J 10 bases, leaving 14 bases between the germline ends. Germline assignment: CDR1 SGHNT and CDR2 YENEEA. This CDR3 contains 12 residues.

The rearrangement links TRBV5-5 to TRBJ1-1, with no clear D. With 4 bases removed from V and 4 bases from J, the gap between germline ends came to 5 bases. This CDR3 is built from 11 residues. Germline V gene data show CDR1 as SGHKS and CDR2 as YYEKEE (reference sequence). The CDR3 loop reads CASSLATEAFF. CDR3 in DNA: TGTGCCAGCAGCCTCGCCACTGAAGCTTTCTTT.

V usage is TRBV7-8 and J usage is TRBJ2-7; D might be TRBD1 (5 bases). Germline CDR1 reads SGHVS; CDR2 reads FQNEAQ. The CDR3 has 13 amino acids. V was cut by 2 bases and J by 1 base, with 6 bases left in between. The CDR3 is CASSLRGSYEQYF. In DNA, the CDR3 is TGTGCCAGCAGCTTAAGGGGATCCTACGAGCAGTACTTC.